This T cell receptor beta chain was sequenced for a study of blood T cell repertoires in COVID-19 (dated by TCRdb to 2020 to 2022). Concerning the study at large: Samples from collaborators originated in the United States, Italy and Spain and spanned both the acute and convalescent phases of COVID-19. The prospective study material was composed of cDNA or gDNA derived from T cells, B-cell-depleted T cells, or PBMCs. Subjects who had been exposed to COVID-19, were actively infected with it, or had recovered from it provided the deeply sampled blood TCRbeta repertoires that made up the dataset. The repertoires were released in a freely available public database intended as a resource for research on the immune response to SARS-CoV-2. Samples came from the ongoing ImmuneRACE study (first 160 participants) plus 1,254 subjects from 6 global collaborators. Nearly every sample came with metadata listing a de-identified subject ID, COVID-19 status, age in years and sex. Where available, HLA class I and class II types were obtained from metadata supplied by the sample provider rather than from assay-based typing. Overall study results and their limits: The amount of clinical and demographic metadata varied by source and participant and was provided uncurated.

CDR1 and CDR2 (MRHNA, SNTAGT) derive from the germline V gene. The CDR3 runs 13 amino acids, cysteine and phenylalanine included. Kept here is only the CDR3 DNA, which spans 39 bases and is read in frame from base 1. V is shortened by 8 bases, J by 3 bases, and the region joining them spans 10 bases. Each collaborating institution followed its own protocols to collect whole blood in K2EDTA tubes. For TCRbeta analysis, collaborators shipped samples as frozen whole blood, isolated PBMCs, or DNA extracted from either of those sample types. Of note for this clone: What this receptor recognizes is not known. Per-nucleotide qualities are absent, and no much larger clonotype sits a single base away.

TCRbeta CDR3 regions were amplified from genomic DNA using the immunoSEQ Assay, a bias-controlled multiplex PCR. The published analysis was carried out like this. The number of nucleated cells in each sample was estimated by amplification of reference gene primers within the assay. To quantify the absolute abundance of each unique TCRbeta CDR3 rearrangement, sequence reads were collapsed and filtered. For each sample, productive Simpson clonality was calculated as the square root of Simpson's diversity index across productive rearrangements. TCRdb stores this immuneACCESS table with in-frame sequences only. Part of the clones is absent; in the studies checked, under half of the shortfall reflects unresolved V genes, and no reason is known for the rest. V and J calls and clone size are copied from that table; D and trimming were computed from the DNA. The sample profile shows about 23,000 clones; 80% to 95% of them were found once. The ten top clones hold roughly 18% of the sample.

The sequence came from a human donor in a cohort sampled during active COVID-19. This chain joins TRBV6-4 to TRBJ2-2; confidence is insufficient to name the D gene. The sample comprised peripheral blood. The DNA is TGTGCCAGCCTCTCGGGTTACACCGGGGAGCTGTTTTTT. Translated, it gives CASLSGYTGELFF.